The sequence of this T cell receptor (beta chain) was determined in a study of T cell responses to AZD1222 COVID-19 vaccine (dated by TCRdb to the early 2020s). About the study as a whole: AZD1222 recipients with second doses at about 4 weeks or about 12 weeks were pooled, because spike-specific TCR depth and breadth did not differ between schedules. Enrollment into the trials was organized by age into subgroups of 18-55, 56-69 and 70-plus years, and those subgroups contained about 160, 30 and 59 TCR-sequenced participants, respectively. TCR sequencing covered more than 230 trial participants: 207 given two doses of AZD1222 and 26 given two doses of MenACWY control vaccine. Study-level results and caveats: The whole spike protein was spanned by vaccine-associated CD4 TCRs, and dominant responses were seen in regions 160-218 and 743-854. After two AZD1222 doses, both the breadth and the depth of spike-specific TCRs were significantly higher than at day 0 and than in MenACWY recipients. Participants were mostly white British, with more females than males. The authors suggested clonal diversity may have been underestimated. Epitopes outside the regions mutated in the B.1.351 and B.1.1.7 variants were reportedly recognized by nearly half of the unique spike-specific TCRs. Because no samples from the day 14 peak response were available, repertoires could be characterized only after the peak T cell response. In the small 56-69-year group, the increase in depth fell short of significance, most likely because of low power. Only five to seven AZD1222 recipients were SARS-CoV-2 seropositive at baseline, limiting conclusions about previously exposed vaccinees.

To note about this clone: Its antigen target is currently unknown. Nothing much larger sits one base from this clone, and base qualities are not available.

Inclusive of the bounding cysteine and phenylalanine, the CDR3 is 16 residues long. The retained sequence is limited to the CDR3, 48 bases, with the frame set at the first base. In the germline V gene (reference sequence), CDR1 corresponds to LNHDA and CDR2 to SQIVND. At the junction V is shortened by 4 bases and J by 0 bases; bases outside the gene matches: 6. This sample's time point label indicates: baseline before first vaccination. Samples from vaccinated people were obtained from the UK trials COV001 and COV002, which included a single-blind randomized controlled phase 2/3 trial of AZD1222 (ChAdOx1 nCoV-19) in healthy adults. Trial participant PBMC samples were collected at day 0 and day 28 after the second dose for TCRbeta chain sequencing. The CDR3 regions of human TCRbeta chains were subjected to immunosequencing. Concerning the study's data processing: TCRs in the repertoires were compared against a reference library of SARS-CoV-2-specific TCRs that had been generated with the MIRA antigen-specificity platform. Breadth was defined as the fraction of unique TCRs that were SARS-CoV-2-associated, and depth was defined as the fraction of total T cells that were SARS-CoV-2-associated. Each spike-specific TCR was assigned to its reactive spike region and to a CD4 or CD8 class using the MIRA data. Log10-transformed breadth and depth values were compared by one-way ANOVA with Sidak's multiple comparisons tests. TCRdb took over this immuneACCESS table, retaining in-frame rearrangements with V and J assigned. Such tables are incomplete; in checked studies, under half of the missing clones stem from an unresolved V gene, and the remainder is unexplained. That table supplies the V and J calls and clone size; D and trimming were determined from the DNA. The sample yields around 200,000 clones; around 90% were counted once. The top ten constitute around 8% of the sample.

The sequence was collected from an adult in good health. The V and J genes are TRBV19 and TRBJ1-5, with TRBD1 matching 7 junction bases. The specimen comprised peripheral blood, sampled on day 0 of AZD1222 vaccination. The DNA reads as follows: TGTGCCAGTAGTAGGGTCGGGACAGCTAGCAATCAGCCCCAGCATTTT. Its amino acids are CASSRVGTASNQPQHF.